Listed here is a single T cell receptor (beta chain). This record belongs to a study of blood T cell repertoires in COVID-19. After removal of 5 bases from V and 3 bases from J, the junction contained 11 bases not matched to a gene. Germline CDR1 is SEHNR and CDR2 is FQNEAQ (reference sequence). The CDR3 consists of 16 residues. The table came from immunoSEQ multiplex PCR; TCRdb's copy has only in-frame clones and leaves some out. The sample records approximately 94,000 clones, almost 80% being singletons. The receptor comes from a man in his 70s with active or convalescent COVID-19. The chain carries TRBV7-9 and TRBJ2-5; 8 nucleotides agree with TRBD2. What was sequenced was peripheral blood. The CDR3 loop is CASSPTPGLAEETQYF. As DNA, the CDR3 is TGTGCCAGCAGCCCCACCCCCGGACTAGCCGAAGAGACCCAGTACTTC. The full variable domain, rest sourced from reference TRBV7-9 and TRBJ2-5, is DTGVSQNPRHKITKRGQNVTFRCDPISEHNRLYWYRQTLGQGPEFLTYFQNEAQLEKSRLLSDRFSAERPKGSFSTLEIQRTEQGDSAMYLCASSPTPGLAEETQYFGPGTRLLVL.